These 28 T cell receptor beta chains were all obtained from the same sample, sequenced in a study of blood T cell repertoires in COVID-19. Using immunoSEQ multiplex PCR, the repertoire was profiled, and TCRdb retains in-frame clones only, with some absent. The sample has approximately 100,000 clones, 87% seen once. Sequenced: peripheral blood. These receptors came from a man aged 50 to 59 in a cohort sampled during active COVID-19.

This chain connects TRBV5-1 to TRBJ2-5, with 8 bases aligning to TRBD2. With V trimmed by 4 bases and J by 1 base, 3 bases remained unmatched. The germline V gene encodes CDR1 SGHRS and CDR2 YFSETQ. This CDR3 has 14 amino acids. The CDR3 region is CASSPGGTQETQYF. The DNA of the CDR3 is TGCGCCAGCAGCCCGGGGGGGACCCAAGAGACCCAGTACTTC.

The genes are TRBV7-8 and TRBJ2-7; D might be TRBD1 (6 bases). The CDR3 extends over 13 amino acids. The germline V gene has CDR1 SGHVS and CDR2 FQNEAQ. V was clipped by 1 base and J by 5 bases, with 9 bases between them. CDR3: CASSLGGGHEQYV. CDR3 DNA: TGTGCCAGCAGCTTAGGTGGGGGCCACGAGCAGTACGTC.

The CDR3 sequence is CASRSGSSYNSPLHF. CDR3 DNA sequence: TGTGCCAGCAGGTCCGGGAGCTCCTATAATTCACCCCTCCACTTT. The genes are TRBV7-2 and TRBJ1-6; D is ambiguous. Looked up from germline, CDR1 is SGHTA and CDR2 is FQGNSA. The CDR3 sequence is 15 residues long. Trimming took 6 bases from V and 0 from J, leaving 9 bases between them. Drawing the rest from reference TRBV7-2 and TRBJ1-6, the complete variable domain is GAGVSQSPSNKVTEKGKDVELRCDPISGHTALYWYRQSLGQGLEFLIYFQGNSAPDKSGLPSDRFSAERTGGSVSTLTIQRTQQEDSAVYLCASRSGSSYNSPLHFGNGTRLTVT.

In DNA form, the CDR3 reads TGTGCCAGTAGCCCTAGTAGCGGGGGGCCCCCGGAGTACAATGAGCAGTTCTTC. It is translated as CASSPSSGGPPEYNEQFF. This chain uses TRBV19 with TRBJ2-1; 10 nucleotides line up with TRBD2. The germline CDR1 and CDR2 sequences are LNHDA and SQIVND (reference sequence). With 6 bases clipped from V and 4 bases from J, the junction kept 15 bases outside the gene matches. The CDR3 sequence is 18 residues long.

V is TRBV6-5 and J is TRBJ1-2, with 8 bases matching TRBD1. Trimming at V came to 5 bases and at J to 7 bases, leaving 9 bases not matched to a gene. Germline V CDR1 and CDR2: MNHEY, SVGAGI. The CDR3 totals 14 residues. The CDR3 DNA is TGTGCCAGCAGTATGGACAGGGTAGTAGTTGGCTACACCTTC. Protein product: CASSMDRVVVGYTF.

The chain employs TRBV7-9 and TRBJ1-5, with D possibly TRBD1 on 6 matching bases. Looked up from germline, CDR1 is SEHNR and CDR2 is FQNEAQ (reference sequence). Trimming left V 6 bases short and J 4 bases short, with 13 bases between. This CDR3 is 14 amino acids long. The CDR3 here is CASSHPGQNQPQHF. The CDR3 nucleotides are TGTGCCAGCAGTCATCCGGGACAAAATCAGCCCCAGCATTTT.

This clone showed up just once. This chain joins TRBV10-3 and TRBJ2-3; 10 bases map to TRBD1. Per the germline V gene, CDR1 is ENHRY and CDR2 is SYGVKD. The CDR3 is made up of 19 amino acids. V lost 6 bases and J lost 2; bases outside the gene matches: 17. The CDR3 coding sequence is TGTGCCATCAGCGGTAGCCGACAGGGGGCGTACGCACACACAGATACGCAGTATTTT. It specifies CAISGSRQGAYAHTDTQYF.

This clone is a singleton in its sample. The V and J genes are TRBV10-3 and TRBJ1-1, with 7 bases identical to TRBD1. V lost 6 bases and J lost 1; bases outside the gene matches: 5. The V gene's germline CDR1 is ENHRY and CDR2 SYGVKD. CDR3 length: 14 amino acids. The CDR3 DNA is TGTGCCATCAGAACAGGGGCCTCGAACACTGAAGCTTTCTTT. Residues: CAIRTGASNTEAFF.

The chain has TRBV11-3 and TRBJ2-3; TRBD2 matches 16 bases. This CDR3 comprises 15 residues. Trimming at V came to 4 bases and at J to 14 bases, leaving 9 bases not matched to a gene. Germline V CDR1 and CDR2: SGHNT, YENEEA. Here the CDR3 reads CASSSAGLAGGRRYF. The CDR3 nucleotides read TGTGCCAGCAGCTCAGCGGGACTAGCGGGGGGGAGGAGGTATTTT.

Only one count was recorded for this clone. This chain joins TRBV4-1 and TRBJ2-7, with D possibly being TRBD1 (6 bases). There are 15 residues in the CDR3. V was shortened by 3 bases and J by 4 bases, with 16 bases between the two germline ends. The germline gives CDR1 MGHRA, CDR2 YSYEKL. CDR3 nucleotide sequence: TGCGCCAGCAGCCAGGCCATTCAGGGGAAGTACGAGCAGTACGTC. This sequence encodes CASSQAIQGKYEQYV.

The J gene is TRBJ1-1, the V gene TRBV5-4; D ambiguous. Germline assignment: CDR1 SGHNT and CDR2 YYREEE (reference sequence). The CDR3 consists of 12 residues. V gave up 2 bases and J gave up 3 bases, with 5 bases separating them. In nucleotides, the CDR3 is TGTGCCAGCAGCTTTAGCGACACTGAAGCTTTCTTT. Its protein is CASSFSDTEAFF. Based on the CDR3 plus reference TRBV5-4 and TRBJ1-1, the full variable domain is ETGVTQSPTHLIKTRGQQVTLRCSSQSGHNTVSWYQQALGQGPQFIFQYYREEENGRGNFPPRFSGLQFPNYSSELNVNALELDDSALYLCASSFSDTEAFFGQGTRLTVV.

The CDR3 DNA sequence: TGTGCCAGCAGTAAACGGACAGGGTCGACACTAGCCAAAAACATTCAGTACTTC. Its translation: CASSKRTGSTLAKNIQYF. The chain combines TRBV6-2 or TRBV6-3 with TRBJ2-4; 8 bases agree with TRBD1. Germline values: CDR1 MNHEY, CDR2 SVGEGT. V shed 5 bases and J 0 bases; nucleotides not matched to a gene: 12. There are 18 residues in the CDR3.

The J gene is TRBJ2-3, the V gene TRBV9; TRBD2 agrees at 8 bases. V shed 3 bases, J shed 1 base, and the junction held 7 bases outside the gene matches. This CDR3 spans 16 amino acids. The germline V gene encodes CDR1 SGDLS and CDR2 YYNGEE. The chain's CDR3 is CASSETDSGGTDTQYF. For the CDR3, the DNA is TGTGCCAGCAGCGAGACGGATAGCGGGGGCACAGATACGCAGTATTTT.

The V gene is TRBV18, the J gene TRBJ2-2; tentatively, D is TRBD2 (5 bases). Per the germline V gene, CDR1 is KGHSH and CDR2 is LQKENI. The CDR3 loop spans 15 amino acids. Trimming stripped 1 base from V and 2 bases from J, with 8 bases between. CDR3 sequence (DNA): TGTGCCAGCTCACCACAATCGGGAAACACCGGGGAGCTGTTTTTT. Translating it yields CASSPQSGNTGELFF.

The chain recombines TRBV5-1 with TRBJ2-1; D remains unclear. CDR1 and CDR2 (germline): SGHRS, YFSETQ. The CDR3 spans 13 residues. V gave up 5 bases and J gave up 8 bases, with 14 bases separating them. The DNA of the CDR3 is TGCGCCAGCAGGCCGCCCGCGTCTCATGAGCAGTTCTTC. Protein product: CASRPPASHEQFF.

The gene calls are TRBV2 and TRBJ1-2; no firm D call. V dropped 2 bases and J dropped 8 bases, with 9 bases sitting between them. Germline V lookup: CDR1 SNHLY, CDR2 FYNNEI. CDR3 length: 12 amino acids. CDR3 region: CASSELGVGYTF. The CDR3 nucleotides read TGTGCCAGCAGTGAATTGGGAGTCGGCTACACCTTC.

As regards this clone: The identical CDR3 is also encoded by other nucleotide sequences in the sample. J is TRBJ2-3 and V is TRBV10-3, with 13 bases fitting TRBD2. The junction had 9 bases not matched to a gene; V was cut back by 6 bases and J by 0 bases. The CDR3 has 18 amino acids. Germline V CDR1 and CDR2: ENHRY, SYGVKD. CDR3 sequence reads: CAIRPGLAGVSSTDTQYF. CDR3 in DNA: TGTGCCATCAGACCTGGACTAGCGGGGGTCTCTAGCACAGATACGCAGTATTTT.

The chain couples TRBV3-1 (or the pseudogene TRBV3-2) to TRBJ2-7, with D perhaps TRBD1 (6 bases). This CDR3 is 16 amino acids long. The germline V gene encodes CDR1 LGHDT and CDR2 YNNKEL (reference sequence). Trimming stripped 2 bases from V and 2 bases from J, with 16 bases between. As DNA, the CDR3 is TGTGCCAGCAGCCAAATCCGGGACAAAGTTGCCTACGAGCAGTACTTC. This codes for CASSQIRDKVAYEQYF.

This clone occurred once. This chain uses TRBV24-1 with TRBJ1-3, with unresolved D. The CDR3 runs 17 residues. CDR1 is KGHDR, CDR2 SFDVKD, per germline. The ends were cut back, 9 bases at V and 0 bases at J, with 20 bases in the middle. This CDR3 reads CATPELPGFCSGNTIYF. The CDR3 DNA sequence: TGTGCCACCCCCGAATTACCGGGTTTTTGCTCTGGAAACACCATATATTTT.

V gene TRBV9 combines with J gene TRBJ1-6, with 9 bases aligning to TRBD1. Germline-derived CDR1 and CDR2 are SGDLS and YYNGEE. The V and J ends lost 4 bases and 7 bases, in that order; junction bases with no gene match: 6. CDR3 size: 15 residues. CDR3 sequence reads: CASSLGGTGNSPLHF. CDR3 DNA sequence: TGTGCCAGCAGCCTTGGGGGGACAGGGAATTCACCCCTCCACTTT. The full variable domain, in which reference TRBV9 and TRBJ1-6 provide the parts outside the CDR3, is DSGVTQTPKHLITATGQRVTLRCSPRSGDLSVYWYQQSLDQGLQFLIQYYNGEERAKGNILERFSAQQFPDLHSELNLSSLELGDSALYFCASSLGGTGNSPLHFGNGTRLTVT.

A single count supports this clone. This chain links TRBV10-3 with TRBJ2-1; 8 bases match TRBD2. Germline V lookup: CDR1 ENHRY, CDR2 SYGVKD. Germline trimming cut 3 bases from V and 8 bases from J; bases unmatched to any gene: 9. This CDR3 is 15 amino acids long. The CDR3 spells CAISDYGGAIYEQFF. CDR3 coding DNA: TGTGCCATCAGTGATTACGGGGGGGCCATTTATGAGCAGTTCTTC.

This clone was detected only once. The rearrangement links TRBV5-4 to TRBJ2-3; TRBD1 is a possible D gene (6 bases). This CDR3 spans 15 amino acids. Per germline, CDR1 SGHNT and CDR2 YYREEE (reference sequence). The ends were cut back, 5 bases at V and 0 bases at J, with 13 bases in the middle. This CDR3 reads CASSSGVVSTDTQYF. CDR3 in DNA: TGTGCCAGCAGTTCAGGGGTGGTTAGCACAGATACGCAGTATTTT. The full variable domain, rest sourced from reference TRBV5-4 and TRBJ2-3, is ETGVTQSPTHLIKTRGQQVTLRCSSQSGHNTVSWYQQALGQGPQFIFQYYREEENGRGNFPPRFSGLQFPNYSSELNVNALELDDSALYLCASSSGVVSTDTQYFGPGTRLTVL.

This clone was detected only a few times. The V call is TRBV7-2, the J call TRBJ2-7; D is possibly TRBD1 (5 bases). The germline gives CDR1 SGHTA, CDR2 FQGNSA. CDR3 length: 15 amino acids. V lost 3 bases to trimming and J lost 4 bases, with 16 bases between them. The CDR3 nucleotides are TGTGCCAGCAGCTTCCTACAAGGGGAAGCTTACGAGCAGTACGTC. This sequence encodes CASSFLQGEAYEQYV.

The V and J genes are TRBV5-1 and TRBJ1-1; TRBD1 agrees at 8 bases. The CDR3 is 15 amino acids. Per the germline V gene, CDR1 is SGHRS and CDR2 is YFSETQ. Losses at the gene ends were 4 bases for V and 5 bases for J; bases not matched to a gene: 10. This chain's CDR3 is CASSPTNRGRTEAFF. The CDR3 region has the DNA TGCGCCAGCAGCCCTACAAACAGGGGGAGGACTGAAGCTTTCTTT. The full variable domain, rest sourced from reference TRBV5-1 and TRBJ1-1, is KAGVTQTPRYLIKTRGQQVTLSCSPISGHRSVSWYQQTPGQGLQFLFEYFSETQRNKGNFPGRFSGRQFSNSRSEMNVSTLELGDSALYLCASSPTNRGRTEAFFGQGTRLTVV.

This clone was observed once. The chain's CDR3 is CASSTTGGGETQYF. CDR3 bases: TGTGCCAGCAGCACGACAGGGGGCGGAGAGACCCAGTACTTC. The V and J genes are TRBV11-2 and TRBJ2-5; 10 bases align to TRBD1. V lost 5 bases to trimming and J lost 4 bases; unmatched junction nucleotides: 4. Germline V gene lookup returns CDR1 SGHAT and CDR2 FQNNGV. CDR3 length: 14 amino acids.

The J gene is TRBJ1-6, the V gene TRBV5-1; D remains ambiguous. The CDR3 spans 17 residues. Germline V gene data show CDR1 as SGHRS and CDR2 as YFSETQ. V lost 2 bases, J lost 7 bases, and 19 bases lay in between. CDR3 coding DNA: TGCGCCAGCAGCTTAACCACTCGAGGAGAACGAAATTCACCCCTCCACTTT. Its translation: CASSLTTRGERNSPLHF. Together with reference TRBV5-1 and TRBJ1-6, the CDR3 gives the full variable domain: KAGVTQTPRYLIKTRGQQVTLSCSPISGHRSVSWYQQTPGQGLQFLFEYFSETQRNKGNFPGRFSGRQFSNSRSEMNVSTLELGDSALYLCASSLTTRGERNSPLHFGNGTRLTVT.

This clone was counted between two and nine times. The chain links TRBV6-5 to TRBJ2-1; possible D gene TRBD1, 5 bases. The V end was cut by 4 bases, the J end by 3 bases, with 13 bases between. The CDR3 length is 15 residues. Germline values: CDR1 MNHEY, CDR2 SVGAGI. CDR3: CASSFAGSYYNEQFF. The CDR3 DNA is TGTGCCAGCAGTTTTGCAGGGTCTTACTACAATGAGCAGTTCTTC.

The V call is TRBV12-1, the J call TRBJ2-6; the table names TRBD1, a call not compared with the DNA. TRBV12-1 is marked as a pseudogene. The CDR3 runs to 19 residues. Here the CDR3 reads CASRGIKTGGGSGANVLTF. Written as DNA, the CDR3 is TGTGCCAGCCGGGGCATCAAAACAGGGGGCGGCTCTGGGGCCAACGTCCTGACTTTC.